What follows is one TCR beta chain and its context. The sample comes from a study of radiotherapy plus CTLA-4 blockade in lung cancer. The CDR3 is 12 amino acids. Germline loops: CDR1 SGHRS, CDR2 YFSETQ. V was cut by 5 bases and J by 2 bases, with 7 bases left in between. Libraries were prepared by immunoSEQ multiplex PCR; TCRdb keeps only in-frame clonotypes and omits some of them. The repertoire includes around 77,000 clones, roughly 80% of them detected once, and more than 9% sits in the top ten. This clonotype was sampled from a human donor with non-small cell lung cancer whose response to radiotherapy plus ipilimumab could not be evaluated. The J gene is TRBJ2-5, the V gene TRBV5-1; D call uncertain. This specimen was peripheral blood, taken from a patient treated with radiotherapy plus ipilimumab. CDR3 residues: CASSFVQETQYF. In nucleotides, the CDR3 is TGCGCCAGCAGTTTCGTGCAAGAGACCCAGTACTTC.